This T cell receptor (beta chain) stems from a study of beta chain features in type 1 diabetes. Study-level results: Moderate but significant shortening of TCRB CDR3s was recorded in all four CD4+ subsets from Type 1 diabetes patients.

Comments on this clone: Its antigen remains unidentified.

Cell sorting via CD45RO/CCR7/CD25/CD127/CD95/CD27 was performed to obtain CD4+ naive, central memory, regulatory and stem cell-like memory cells. The germline CDR1 and CDR2 sequences are SGHRS and YFSETQ. Trimming cost V 4 bases and J 4 bases, with 14 bases left between them. The CDR3 is made up of 14 amino acids. Reverse transcribing all isolated RNA meant expressed TCRB transcripts were sequenced. The repertoire was sequenced with immunoSEQ multiplex PCR; TCRdb's copy has only in-frame clones and lacks some. This sample has some 270,000 clones, with approximately 11% found just once. The V call is TRBV5-1, the J call TRBJ1-1; tentative D call: TRBD1 (6 bases). The sequenced material came from naive CD4+ T cells from blood. This receptor was identified in a young man with type 1 diabetes. DNA for the CDR3: TGCGCCAGCAGCCCCCAGACAGGAAGCACTGAAGCTTTCTTT. Translated, it gives CASSPQTGSTEAFF.